The rows below give T cell receptor beta chains drawn from one sample of a study of blood T cell repertoires in COVID-19. The assay was immunoSEQ multiplex PCR, and TCRdb's table has in-frame clones only and misses some. Of about 200,000 clones in the sample, around 86% were seen once. The material sequenced was peripheral blood. The receptors were sampled from a woman of 80 years or more with COVID-19, enrolled during active disease. Both conserved end residues are part of each CDR3. D genes are given only for firm matches. Clone size, where shown, is once, few, many, or a class for clones that have expanded.

- | - | TRBJ1-5 | 15 | TRBV6-5 | TGTGCCAGCAGAACAACAGGGAATAGCAATCAGCCCCAGCATTTT | CASRTTGNSNQPQHF
- | TRBD1 | TRBJ1-3 | 15 | TRBV10-3 | TGTGCCAGCACGGACAGGGCGAACTCTGGAAACACCATATATTTT | CASTDRANSGNTIYF
- | TRBD2 | TRBJ2-2 | 16 | TRBV3-1/TRBV3-2 | TGTGCCAGCAGCCCATTGGGACTAGCGGGGGCCGGGGAGCTGTTTTTT | CASSPLGLAGAGELFF
once | TRBD1 | TRBJ2-3 | 15 | TRBV7-9 | TGTGCCAGCAGTCAAAGGACAGGGGGCACAGATACGCAGTATTTT | CASSQRTGGTDTQYF
once | - | TRBJ1-2 | 13 | TRBV14 | TGTGCCAGCAGCCAAGGGGCAGACTATGGCTACACCTTC | CASSQGADYGYTF
- | TRBD2 | TRBJ2-1 | 16 | TRBV24-1 | TGTGCCACCAGTGGCCGACTAGCGGAGAGCTACAATGAGCAGTTCTTC | CATSGRLAESYNEQFF
- | TRBD1 | TRBJ2-3 | 16 | TRBV27 | TGTGCCAGCAGATCTACCGGGACAGGGGCCACAGATACGCAGTATTTT | CASRSTGTGATDTQYF
- | - | TRBJ1-1 | 12 | TRBV5-1 | TGCGCCAGCAGCTCAGAACAAGCGGGAGCTTTCTTT | CASSSEQAGAFF
- | - | TRBJ2-7 | 13 | TRBV30 | TGTGCCTGGAGCCTCACACCCTCCTACGAGCAGTACTTC | CAWSLTPSYEQYF
- | TRBD1 | TRBJ1-2 | 14 | TRBV29-1 | TGCAGCGTTGGAACGGACAGGTCAAGAGGTGGCTACACCTTC | CSVGTDRSRGGYTF
many | TRBD1 | TRBJ1-1 | 15 | TRBV18 | TGTGCCAGCTCACCACCGAACAGGGGGGGCACTGAAGCTTTCTTT | CASSPPNRGGTEAFF
- | TRBD1 | TRBJ1-2 | 12 | TRBV2 | TGTGCCAGCCGACAGGGCGCCTATGGCTACACCTTC | CASRQGAYGYTF
- | TRBD1 | TRBJ2-5 | 13 | TRBV30 | TGTGCCTGGAGGACAGGGGCTGGAGAGACCCAGTACTTC | CAWRTGAGETQYF
- | TRBD1 | TRBJ1-1 | 16 | TRBV5-1 | TGCGCCAGCAGCACGGCGACAGGGGGGCAAGGGACTGAAGCTTTCTTT | CASSTATGGQGTEAFF
- | - | TRBJ2-7 | 15 | TRBV2 | TGTGCCAGCAGGGAAAGCGCCCAGGGGATCTACGAGCAGTACTTC | CASRESAQGIYEQYF
once | TRBD1 | TRBJ1-2 | 15 | TRBV5-4 | TGTGCCAGCAGCAGAGAGGGGGCGCGAAGCTATGGCTACACCTTC | CASSREGARSYGYTF
medium-sized | - | TRBJ2-2 | 16 | TRBV7-9 | TGTGCCAGCAGCAATCGTTTGGGGGCCAACACCGGGGAGCTGTTTTTT | CASSNRLGANTGELFF
- | - | TRBJ1-2 | 14 | TRBV28 | TGTGCCAGCAGTGTTTTAGGGCGGGACTATGGCTACACCTTC | CASSVLGRDYGYTF
- | TRBD1 | TRBJ2-1 | 16 | TRBV10-3 | TGTGCCATCAGTGTCCGGGAGGGGACAGGGGTGAATGAGCAGTTCTTC | CAISVREGTGVNEQFF
- | TRBD1 | TRBJ2-2 | 15 | TRBV14 | TGTGCCAGCAGCCAAGGACAGGGGAACACCGGGGAGCTGTTTTTT | CASSQGQGNTGELFF
- | TRBD1 | TRBJ2-7 | 13 | TRBV2 | TGTGCCAGCAGTCGGACAGGGCTCTACGAGCAGTACTTC | CASSRTGLYEQYF
- | TRBD2 | TRBJ2-4 | 13 | TRBV19 | TGTGCCAGTAGTACAAGCGGGGGACACATTCAGTACTTC | CASSTSGGHIQYF
- | - | TRBJ1-3 | 13 | TRBV3-1/TRBV3-2 | TGTGCCAGCAGCTACGGCTCTGGAAACACCATATATTTT | CASSYGSGNTIYF
- | TRBD1 | TRBJ2-1 | 17 | TRBV7-2 | TGTGCCAGCAGCATCGTCACCGGGACAGAGCCCTACAATGAGCAGTTCTTC | CASSIVTGTEPYNEQFF
- | TRBD1 | TRBJ2-7 | 15 | TRBV5-1 | TGCGCCAGCAGACGTGGACAGGGAACTTTTGGGGAGCAGTACTTC | CASRRGQGTFGEQYF
- | TRBD2 | TRBJ2-7 | 13 | TRBV5-1 | TGCGCCAGCAGCCGGGGGGGCGACTACGAGCAGTACTTC | CASSRGGDYEQYF
- | TRBD1 | TRBJ2-1 | 14 | TRBV25-1 | TGTGCCAGCATGGGACAGGGGACCTACAATGAGCAGTTCTTC | CASMGQGTYNEQFF
- | - | TRBJ2-5 | 13 | TRBV9 | TGTGCCAGCAGCCCGGGGGACGTGGAGACCCAGTACTTC | CASSPGDVETQYF
- | - | TRBJ1-2 | 15 | TRBV10-3 | TGTGCCATCAGTGAGTATGCGACACCGCTTTCTGGCTACACCTTC | CAISEYATPLSGYTF
- | - | TRBJ2-1 | 16 | TRBV11-1 | TGTGCCAGCAGGGCTCAAAGGGGCGCGACCTACAATGAGCAGTTCTTC | CASRAQRGATYNEQFF
- | - | TRBJ2-3 | 12 | TRBV28 | TGTGCCAGCAATCAGGTCACAGATACGCAGTATTTT | CASNQVTDTQYF
- | TRBD1 | TRBJ2-2 | 14 | TRBV4-2 | TGTGCCAGCAGCCAGGAACAGGGGGCCGGGGAGCTGTTTTTT | CASSQEQGAGELFF
- | - | TRBJ1-2 | 13 | TRBV6-5 | TGTGCCAGCAGTTCAGCAGGGTTGGGTGGCTACACCTTC | CASSSAGLGGYTF